Below are 2 T cell receptor beta chains sequenced from a single sample in a study of cytomegalovirus exposure and HLA in healthy donors. 60 Vbeta and 13 Jbeta primers were used in PCR. TCRdb keeps only in-frame clones here, not all; method: immunoSEQ multiplex PCR. The table lists under 200,000 clones, over 80% of them singletons. Source material: PBMCs. These receptors all come from a middle-aged man in good health and CMV-seropositive.

This clone was recorded once. The chain carries TRBV5-6 and TRBJ1-1; maybe TRBD1 (5 bases). V was pared by 2 bases and J by 5 bases, with 16 bases between. The CDR3 totals 15 residues. Germline V CDR1 and CDR2: SGHDT, YYEEEE. CDR3 nucleotide sequence: TGTGCCAGCAGCTTATCAGGGACCGGGGGGACTGAAGCTTTCTTT. Protein: CASSLSGTGGTEAFF.

This clone was recorded only once. J is TRBJ2-5 and V is TRBV18; TRBD2 is a possible D gene (6 bases). This CDR3 comprises 17 residues. CDR1 KGHSH and CDR2 LQKENI come from the germline V gene. Trimming cost V 0 bases and J 4 bases, with 18 bases left between them. CDR3 DNA sequence: TGTGCCAGCTCACCACCGGGGAGAGCGGGCGGCGGAGAGACCCAGTACTTC. Its translation: CASSPPGRAGGGETQYF.